This entry is about one T cell receptor (beta chain). Its cognate antigen is unknown. On each TCR cDNA molecule, a unique molecular identifier was present. TCRdb re-derived calls from the 5' RACE reads in MiXCR, one entry per CDR3 protein. The repertoire includes about 100,000 distinct CDR3 sequences, 4.4% of them detected once, and about 20% sits in the top ten. The CDR3 is made up of 15 amino acids. V lost 0 bases, J lost 4 bases, and 9 bases lay in between. Looked up from germline, CDR1 is SGHNT and CDR2 is YENEEA. Stated time point: sample taken at primary tumor resection. Samples came from some 71 TRACERx patients with untreated early-stage lung cancer. The sequenced material consisted of unsorted whole RNA from tumor, nontumor lung or frozen PBMC. The source of the sample is a study of spatial heterogeneity in lung cancer. Study context: Bulk RNA-seq from matched material yielded a T cell module score that correlated strongly with TCR transcript counts in tumor regions. General study findings and limits: Tumors with more nonsynonymous mutations had more expanded intratumoral alpha and beta TCRs.

Specimen: lung tumor tissue, collected at surgery. This chain links TRBV11-3 with TRBJ2-2; D call uncertain. This receptor was taken from a male donor with early-stage non-small cell lung cancer. CDR3 nucleotide sequence: TGTGCCAGCAGCTTAGATGGGCTCCTCACCGGGGAGCTGTTTTTT. Its translation: CASSLDGLLTGELFF.